This TCR beta chain stems from a study of T-cell memory formation after mild COVID-19. Regarding the study as a whole: For second-wave clones that peaked at day 37, SARS-CoV-2 specificity went unverified.

A few counts support this clonotype. Its antigen is as yet unknown. After 5'RACE with constant-segment primers, TCR alpha and TCR beta cDNA libraries carrying sample barcodes and UMIs were obtained. One entry per CDR3 protein results from TCRdb running MiXCR on the 5' RACE reads. The table records approximately 52,000 distinct CDR3 sequences, approximately 9.1% of them present only once. V shed 5 bases, J shed 2 bases, and the junction held 0 bases outside the gene matches. CDR1 is SEHNR, CDR2 FQNEAQ, per germline (reference sequence). The CDR3 totals 13 residues. Sequences were obtained from PBMCs or a T cell subset sorted from them (not recorded which). This clonotype was obtained from an adult woman who had mild COVID-19 (a few samples of this study predate the infection). Cell type and time point are not known. The gene calls are TRBV7-9 and TRBJ1-5, with TRBD1 matching over 7 bases. The CDR3 nucleotides read TGTGCCAGCAGCGACAGGGGCAATCAGCCCCAGCATTTT. Translation: CASSDRGNQPQHF. Using reference TRBV7-9 and TRBJ1-5 for the parts outside the CDR3, the full variable domain is DTGVSQNPRHKITKRGQNVTFRCDPISEHNRLYWYRQTLGQGPEFLTYFQNEAQLEKSRLLSDRFSAERPKGSFSTLEIQRTEQGDSAMYLCASSDRGNQPQHFGDGTRLSIL.